This TCR beta chain was captured by sequencing in a study of shared clonotypes between healthy human individuals. Genomic DNA of every subset was divided equally among multiple immunoSEQ plates. TCRdb's copy holds only in-frame clones and misses some; the assay was immunoSEQ multiplex PCR. The sample consists of roughly 2,300,000 clones, 80% to 95% of them appearing once. The junction had 19 bases not matched to a gene; V was cut back by 5 bases and J by 3 bases. In germline, CDR1 is MNHEY, CDR2 SMNVEV (reference sequence). There are 20 residues in the CDR3. The TCR sequence derives from a man between 18 and 29 years old in good health. Some clones in this sample may be carry-over from other donors' samples. The chain joins TRBV27 to TRBJ2-1; 10 nucleotides match TRBD2. The material sequenced was naive CD4+ T cells from PBMCs. Subset here: CD45RA+ positively selected. The CDR3 here is CASSPGWGVITSGNYNEQFF. In DNA form, the CDR3 reads TGTGCCAGCAGTCCCGGGTGGGGGGTGATTACTAGCGGGAACTACAATGAGCAGTTCTTC.